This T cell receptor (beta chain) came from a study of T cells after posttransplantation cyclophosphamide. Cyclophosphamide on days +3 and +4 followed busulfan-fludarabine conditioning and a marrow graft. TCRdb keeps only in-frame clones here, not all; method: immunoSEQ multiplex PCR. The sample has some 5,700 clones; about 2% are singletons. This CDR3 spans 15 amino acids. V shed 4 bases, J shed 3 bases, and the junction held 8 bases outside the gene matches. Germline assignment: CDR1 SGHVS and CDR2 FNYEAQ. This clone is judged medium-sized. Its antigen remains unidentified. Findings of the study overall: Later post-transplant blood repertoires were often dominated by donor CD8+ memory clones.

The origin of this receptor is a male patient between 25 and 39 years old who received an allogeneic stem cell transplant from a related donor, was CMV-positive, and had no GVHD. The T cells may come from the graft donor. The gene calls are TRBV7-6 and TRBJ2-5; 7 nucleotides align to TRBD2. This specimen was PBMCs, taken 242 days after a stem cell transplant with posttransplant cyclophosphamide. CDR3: CASSSTSGAKETQYF. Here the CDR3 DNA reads TGTGCCAGCAGCTCAACGAGCGGGGCGAAAGAGACCCAGTACTTC.